Listed here is a single T cell receptor beta chain. This clone has only a few counts. What this receptor recognizes is not known. No much larger clone exists at a distance of one base, and base qualities are not known. The sample comes from a study of blood T cell repertoires in COVID-19 (TCRdb year 2020). Looking at the study overall: Samples from collaborators originated in the United States, Italy and Spain and spanned both the acute and convalescent phases of COVID-19. Nearly every sample came with metadata listing a de-identified subject ID, COVID-19 status, age in years and sex. The samples were drawn from two sources: the first 160 participants of the ongoing ImmuneRACE study, and over 950 subjects contributed by 6 global collaborators. The repertoires were released in a freely available public database meant as a resource for research on the immune response to SARS-CoV-2. The dataset comprised deeply sampled blood TCRbeta repertoires from subjects exposed to, actively infected with, or recovered from COVID-19. Where available, HLA class I and class II types were obtained from metadata supplied by the sample provider rather than from assay-based typing. The material from the prospective study consisted of cDNA or gDNA derived from T cells, B-cell-depleted T cells, or PBMCs.

The investigation overall reported the following: The quantity of clinical and demographic metadata differed by source and by participant and was supplied without curation.

The immunoSEQ Assay, a bias-controlled multiplex PCR, was used to amplify TCRbeta CDR3 regions from genomic DNA. As for the authors' bioinformatics: The number of nucleated cells in each sample was estimated from the amplification of reference gene primers within the assay. To quantify the absolute abundance of each unique TCRbeta CDR3 rearrangement, sequence reads were collapsed and filtered. For each sample, productive Simpson clonality was calculated as the square root of Simpson's diversity index over productive rearrangements. The table was pulled from immuneACCESS by TCRdb, which kept in-frame rearrangements only. Such tables lose some clones; where checked, under half of the loss comes from unresolved V genes, and the rest has no known cause. V and J calls and clone size are copied from that table; D and trimming were computed from the DNA. This sample is represented by under 200,000 clones; more than 85% of them were singletons. The top ten clones comprise under 3% of the sample.

One collaborating source in Seattle enrolled patients while the patients were actively infected and followed the patients over time throughout the course of disease. Each collaborating institution followed its own protocols to collect whole blood in K2EDTA tubes. For TCRbeta analysis, collaborator samples were shipped as frozen whole blood, as isolated PBMCs, or as DNA extracted from either sample type. The germline ends are 20 bases apart after V is trimmed by 7 bases and J by 4 bases. The CDR3 starts with the cysteine, ends with the phenylalanine, and has 16 residues. Only the CDR3 part of the read is kept: 48 bases, read in frame from the first base. The germline V gene encodes CDR1 SEHNR and CDR2 FQNEAQ (reference sequence).

Sequencing used peripheral blood. The rearranged segments are TRBV7-9 and TRBJ1-3, and possibly TRBD1, on 5 matching bases. The TCR was taken from a woman of 80 years or more with COVID-19, enrolled during active disease. The DNA is TGTGCCAGCACCACCGGTGATAGGGGTAAAGGAAACACCATATATTTT. Its protein product is CASTTGDRGKGNTIYF.